One and the same sample provided the 12 T cell receptor beta chains below, sequenced in a study of blood T cell repertoires in COVID-19 (dated by TCRdb to the early 2020s). The receptor library was made with the immunoSEQ multiplex PCR assay. TCRdb retrieved this table from immuneACCESS and kept in-frame rearrangements only. Not all clones are present; in checked studies, unresolved V genes account for under half, and no reason is known for the remainder. The sample has roughly 100,000 clones on record, 70% to 90% of them singletons. Roughly 3.1% of the sample comes from the top ten. The sample comprised peripheral blood. The receptors shown here come from a man between 45 and 60 years old with active or convalescent COVID-19.

This clone showed up just a few times. The V call is TRBV10-3, the J call TRBJ1-3; 8 bases map to TRBD1. Per germline, CDR1 ENHRY and CDR2 SYGVKD. V shed 7 bases and J 3 bases; nucleotides not matched to a gene: 2. The CDR3 is 13 residues long. The CDR3, as DNA: TGTGCCATCAAGACAGGGGATGGAAACACCATATATTTT. It yields the protein CAIKTGDGNTIYF.

This clone has only a few counts. The chain joins TRBV7-9 to TRBJ1-4; 7 nucleotides align to TRBD1. CDR1 is SEHNR and CDR2 is FQNEAQ in the germline V gene (reference sequence). The CDR3 is made up of 15 amino acids. The DNA of the CDR3 is TGTGCTTCCCGGGAAGGGGGCGCGAATAATGAAAAACTGTTTTTT. Residues: CASREGGANNEKLFF. Full variable domain (rest looked up from reference TRBV7-9 and TRBJ1-4): DTGVSQNPRHKITKRGQNVTFRCDPISEHNRLYWYRQTLGQGPEFLTYFQNEAQLEKSRLLSDRFSAERPKGSFSTLEIQRTEQGDSAMYLCASREGGANNEKLFFGSGTQLSVL.

This clone was counted between two and nine times. The J gene is TRBJ1-2, the V gene TRBV10-3; 9 nucleotides align to TRBD1. Germline V lookup: CDR1 ENHRY, CDR2 SYGVKD. Trimming cost V 6 bases and J 4 bases; bases outside gene matches: 9. The CDR3 covers 15 residues. The CDR3 sequence: CAIRPGTGTLYGYTF. The CDR3 bases are TGTGCCATCAGACCAGGGACAGGGACCCTCTATGGCTACACCTTC.

The chain employs TRBV19 and TRBJ2-4; weak D call: TRBD1 (6 bases). V shed 9 bases and J shed 14 bases, with 17 bases lying between them. Germline lookup yields CDR1 LNHDA and CDR2 SQIVND (reference sequence). This CDR3 is 11 amino acids long. The CDR3 bases are TGTGCCAGCCGAACCGGACAGTCGGAGTACTTC. Encoded protein: CASRTGQSEYF.

The chain carries TRBV2 and TRBJ1-1; no clear D gene. CDR3 length: 13 residues. Germline V lookup: CDR1 SNHLY, CDR2 FYNNEI. V was cut by 3 bases and J by 1 base, with 6 bases left in between. The CDR3 reads CASSDRGNTEAFF. CDR3 sequence (DNA): TGTGCCAGCAGTGATCGGGGGAACACTGAAGCTTTCTTT.

V usage is TRBV10-2 and J usage is TRBJ1-5; a possible D gene is TRBD1 (5 bases). The CDR3 is made up of 14 amino acids. Germline V CDR1 and CDR2: WSHSY, SAAADI. Trimming took 4 bases from V and 7 from J, leaving 14 bases between them. This chain's CDR3 is CASSGEGATQPQHF. The CDR3 nucleotides are TGCGCCAGCAGTGGGGAAGGGGCTACCCAGCCCCAGCATTTT.

The chain joins TRBV19 to TRBJ1-5, with D possibly matching TRBD1 (6 bases). The CDR3 spans 16 residues. Trimming took off 7 bases at V and 2 bases at J, with 18 bases between the two ends. Germline CDR1 reads LNHDA; CDR2 reads SQIVND (reference sequence). The CDR3 protein is CASTLQGLRGNQPQHF. For the CDR3, the DNA is TGTGCCAGTACCTTACAGGGCCTTCGTGGCAATCAGCCCCAGCATTTT.

V is TRBV29-1 and J is TRBJ1-2; TRBD1 agrees at 10 bases. The CDR3 loop spans 12 amino acids. Germline loops: CDR1 SQVTM, CDR2 ANQGSEA. Trimming took 5 bases from V and 6 from J; bases not matched to a gene: 3. Here the CDR3 DNA reads TGCAGCGTTACCGGGACAGGGGATGGCTACACCTTC. This gives the protein CSVTGTGDGYTF.

The chain uses TRBV7-9 and TRBJ1-5, with 8 bases that match TRBD1. The germline CDR1 and CDR2 sequences are SEHNR and FQNEAQ (reference sequence). Losses at the gene ends were 1 base for V and 5 bases for J; bases not matched to a gene: 10. The CDR3 runs to 17 residues. This chain's CDR3 is CASSLVPTGGSYQPQHF. DNA for the CDR3: TGTGCCAGCAGCTTAGTGCCTACAGGGGGTTCCTATCAGCCCCAGCATTTT.

The chain carries TRBV19 and TRBJ1-5, with TRBD1 matching 7 bases. The length of the CDR3 is 19 residues. Germline V CDR1 and CDR2: LNHDA, SQIVND (reference sequence). V gave up 3 bases and J gave up 0 bases; unmatched junction bases: 14. This CDR3 is CASSIAGQSSLGSNQPQHF. The CDR3 nucleotides are TGTGCCAGTAGTATCGCGGGACAGTCGTCGCTTGGTAGCAATCAGCCCCAGCATTTT.

The J gene is TRBJ1-3, the V gene TRBV28; 10 bases are shared with TRBD1. Germline CDR1 MDHEN, CDR2 SYDVKM. V was pared by 3 bases and J by 8 bases, with 4 bases of the junction left unmatched. The CDR3 extends over 14 amino acids. CDR3 sequence: CASSLRQGAHTIYF. The DNA for the CDR3 is TGTGCCAGCAGTTTGAGACAGGGGGCTCACACCATATATTTT.

This clone was seen just once. The CDR3 protein is CASSEGTGGPRETQYF. CDR3 in DNA: TGTGCCAGCAGTGAAGGGACGGGGGGGCCTCGAGAGACCCAGTACTTC. This sequence joins TRBV2 and TRBJ2-5; 8 bases match TRBD2. With V trimmed by 1 base and J by 4 bases, 8 bases remained unmatched. The CDR3 is made up of 16 amino acids. Germline assignment: CDR1 SNHLY and CDR2 FYNNEI.